This paragraph covers one TCR beta chain sequence. The V gene's germline CDR1 is SGHTA and CDR2 FQGNSA. The V end was cut by 3 bases, the J end by 7 bases, with 10 bases between. CDR3 length: 13 amino acids. PCR primers comprised 60 Vbeta and 13 Jbeta primers. Assay used: immunoSEQ multiplex PCR; TCRdb lists only in-frame clones, some missing. The listing contains 150,000 to 200,000 clones. This sample is drawn from a study of cytomegalovirus exposure and HLA in healthy donors. V and J are TRBV7-2 and TRBJ2-1, with TRBD2 as a possible D gene (5 bases). This TCR derives from a man aged 25 to 45 in good health and CMV-seronegative. Specimen: PBMCs. The CDR3 nucleotides read TGTGCCAGCAGCTTGGCGGGTGGGAATGAGCAGTTCTTC. This translates into CASSLAGGNEQFF.